This T cell receptor (beta chain) was observed in a study of cytomegalovirus exposure and HLA in healthy donors. 13 Jbeta primers and 60 Vbeta primers were used for the PCR. Profiling relied on immunoSEQ multiplex PCR, and the TCRdb table lists in-frame clones only, not all of them. Here the sample spans a few hundred thousand clones, around 89% being singletons. Germline values: CDR1 LNHDA, CDR2 SQIVND (reference sequence). The CDR3 is made up of 14 amino acids. V was clipped by 6 bases and J by 1 base; unmatched bases: 6. Of note for this clone: Its cognate antigen is unknown.

As for the donors, each was a healthy bone marrow donor. Overall study results and limits: Most sequenced TCRs were rare (though some public TCRs occurred in many donors). Presence/absence analyses took donor sequencing depth as roughly uniform.

The receptor was isolated from a woman younger than 35 in good health and CMV-seronegative. The gene calls are TRBV19 and TRBJ2-7, with 7 positions matching TRBD2. The source material was PBMCs. As DNA, the CDR3 is TGTGCCAGTAGAAAGCGGGGTGATTCCTACGAGCAGTACTTC. This sequence encodes CASRKRGDSYEQYF.